Sequencing of this T cell receptor (beta chain) was carried out in a study of T cell responses to AZD1222 COVID-19 vaccine. Study-wide findings and caveats: At 160-218 and 743-854, vaccine-associated CD4 TCRs were dominant, and they spanned spike. Elevations in Spike-specific TCR breadth and depth followed administration of two AZD1222 doses. Repertoires were obtained solely post-peak T cell response.

The CDR3 length is 12 residues. The germline V and J ends were trimmed by 5 bases and 3 bases, with 8 bases remaining between them. Per the germline V gene, CDR1 is SGHAT and CDR2 is FQNNGV. TCRdb keeps only in-frame clones here, not all; method: immunoSEQ multiplex PCR. Of 45,000 to 65,000 clones listed, approximately 88% are singletons. In the case of this clone: The antigen remains unidentified.

The starting material was peripheral blood, obtained 28 days after the second AZD1222 dose. The chain joins TRBV11-2 to TRBJ2-7; D remains ambiguous. This TCR derives from an adult who received the AZD1222 COVID-19 vaccine. The CDR3 here is CASSAHSYEQYF. The CDR3 coding sequence is TGTGCCAGCAGCGCCCATAGCTACGAGCAGTACTTC.